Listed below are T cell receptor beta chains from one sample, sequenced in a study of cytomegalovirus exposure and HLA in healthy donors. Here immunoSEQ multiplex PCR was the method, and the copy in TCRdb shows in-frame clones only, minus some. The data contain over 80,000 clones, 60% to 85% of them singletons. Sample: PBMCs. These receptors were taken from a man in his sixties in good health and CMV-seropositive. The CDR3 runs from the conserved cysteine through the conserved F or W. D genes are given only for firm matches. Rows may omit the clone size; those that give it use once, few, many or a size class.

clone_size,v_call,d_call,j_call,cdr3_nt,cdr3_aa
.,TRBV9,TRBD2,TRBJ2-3,TGTGCCAGCAGCGCAGGACTAGCGGAGGTCACAGATACGCAGTATTTT,CASSAGLAEVTDTQYF
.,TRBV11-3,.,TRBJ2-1,TGTGCCAGCAGCTTAACAGGGTTTAGCTCCTACAATGAGCAGTTCTTC,CASSLTGFSSYNEQFF
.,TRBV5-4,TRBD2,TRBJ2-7,TGTGCCAGCAGCTCCGGGACTACCTACGAGCAGTACTTC,CASSSGTTYEQYF
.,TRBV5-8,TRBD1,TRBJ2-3,TGTGCCAGCAGCTTGACGACAGGGTTTGGCACAGATACGCAGTATTTT,CASSLTTGFGTDTQYF
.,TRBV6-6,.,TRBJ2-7,TGTGCCAGCAGTTATCCGCTCGGGACATCCTACGAGCAGTACTTC,CASSYPLGTSYEQYF
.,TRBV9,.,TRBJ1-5,TGTGCCAGCTCCGGCGGGGGGGGTCAGCCCCAGCATTTT,CASSGGGGQPQHF
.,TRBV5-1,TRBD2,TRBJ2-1,TGCGCCAGCAGCTTGCCCCGGACTAGCGGGGAGATCTCCTACAATGAGCAGTTCTTC,CASSLPRTSGEISYNEQFF
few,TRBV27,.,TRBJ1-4,TGTGCCAGCGGGCCCCGAGGCACGGGGACTAATGAAAAACTGTTTTTT,CASGPRGTGTNEKLFF
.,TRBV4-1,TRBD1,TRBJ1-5,TGCGCCAGCAGCATGGGACAGTGGAGCGATCAGCCCCAGCATTTT,CASSMGQWSDQPQHF
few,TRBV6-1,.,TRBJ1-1,TGTGCCAGCAGTGTTCAGGGGATCACTGAAGCTTTCTTT,CASSVQGITEAFF
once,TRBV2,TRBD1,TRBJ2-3,TGTGCCAGCAGTTTTTACAGGGGGCGAGACGCACTACTCACAGATACGCAGTATTTT,CASSFYRGRDALLTDTQYF
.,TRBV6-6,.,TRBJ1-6,TGTGCCAGCAGCCGCGGACAGAGCTCCTATAATTCACCCCTCCACTTT,CASSRGQSSYNSPLHF
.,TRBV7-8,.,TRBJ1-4,TGTGCCAGCGGCGGGGGTGTTCGTGAAAAACTGTTTTTT,CASGGGVREKLFF
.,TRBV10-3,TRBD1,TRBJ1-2,TGTGCCATCAGTGGGGGACAGGCCATAGATGGCTACACCTTC,CAISGGQAIDGYTF
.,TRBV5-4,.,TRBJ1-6,TGTGCCAGCAGCTCGCAACAGGGTGGGGCATCACCCCTCCACTTT,CASSSQQGGASPLHF
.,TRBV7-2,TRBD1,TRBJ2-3,TGTGCCAGCAGCGACAGGGGATTTGCAGATACGCAGTATTTT,CASSDRGFADTQYF
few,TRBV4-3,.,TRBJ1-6,TGCGCCAGCAGCCAAGATATCGACAGGAAAGGGTCACCCCTCCACTTT,CASSQDIDRKGSPLHF
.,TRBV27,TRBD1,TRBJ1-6,TGTGCCAGCAGTACCCGGGACAGGGGGCCCTATAATTCACCCCTCCACTTT,CASSTRDRGPYNSPLHF
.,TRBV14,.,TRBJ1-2,TGTGCCAGCAGCCAGATCTCAGGGTTGGGCTACACCTTC,CASSQISGLGYTF
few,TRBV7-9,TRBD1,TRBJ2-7,TGTGCCAGCAGCCGGGGACAGGTCTACGAGCAGTACTTC,CASSRGQVYEQYF
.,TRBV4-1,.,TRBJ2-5,TGCGCCAGCAGCCAAGATGCCGGGGTCCAAGAGACCCAGTACTTC,CASSQDAGVQETQYF
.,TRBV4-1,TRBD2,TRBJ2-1,TGCGCCAGCAGCCTCCCCGGGGGGAACAATGAGCAGTTCTTC,CASSLPGGNNEQFF
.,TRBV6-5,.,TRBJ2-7,TGTGCCAGCAGTCATCAACAAACCTACGAGCAGTACTTC,CASSHQQTYEQYF
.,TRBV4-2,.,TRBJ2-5,TGTGCCAGCAGCCAATCCCTAGCAGAGACCCAGTACTTC,CASSQSLAETQYF
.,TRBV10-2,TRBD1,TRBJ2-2,TGCGCCAGCAGTGAGTGGGGACAGGGGAGCACCGGGGAGCTGTTTTTT,CASSEWGQGSTGELFF
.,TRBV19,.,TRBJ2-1,TGTGCCAGTAGCCAGGGGTCCTACAATGAGCAGTTCTTC,CASSQGSYNEQFF
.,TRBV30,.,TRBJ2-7,TGTGCCTGGTCACAGGGTTTTGAGGGCGAGCAGTACTTC,CAWSQGFEGEQYF
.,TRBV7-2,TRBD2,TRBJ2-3,TGTGCCAGCAGCCTGGGACTAGCGGGGGTGGTTACAGATACGCAGTATTTT,CASSLGLAGVVTDTQYF
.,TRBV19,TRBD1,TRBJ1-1,TGTGCCAGTAGTCCCTCCGACAGGGCCACTGAAGCTTTCTTT,CASSPSDRATEAFF
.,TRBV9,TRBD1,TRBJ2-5,TGTGCCAGCAGCGTAGGGACAGGGGAGGGAGAGACCCAGTACTTC,CASSVGTGEGETQYF
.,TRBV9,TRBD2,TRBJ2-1,TGTGCCAGCAGCGCGGGACTAGCGCAAGAGCAGTTCTTC,CASSAGLAQEQFF
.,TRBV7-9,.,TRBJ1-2,TGTGCCAGCAGCTCGGTATTTTCCCATGGCTACACCTTC,CASSSVFSHGYTF
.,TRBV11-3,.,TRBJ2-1,TGTGCCAGCAGCTTAGAACTTAGCTCCTACAATGAGCAGTTCTTC,CASSLELSSYNEQFF
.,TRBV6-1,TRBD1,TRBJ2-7,TGTGCCACCACAGCCAGGACAGGGATTACCTACGAGCAGTACTTC,CATTARTGITYEQYF
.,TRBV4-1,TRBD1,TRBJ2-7,TGCGCCAGCAGCCAACCGGGACAGGGGCGCTACGAGCAGTACTTC,CASSQPGQGRYEQYF
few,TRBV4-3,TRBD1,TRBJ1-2,TGCGCCAGCAGCCAAGACAGGGGGAGATTTGGCTACACCTTC,CASSQDRGRFGYTF